These 17 T cell receptor beta chains came from one sample sequenced in a study of identical twins. TCRdb recomputed calls from the 5' RACE reads with MiXCR, one row per CDR3 protein. The repertoire has 1.5 million to 2 million distinct CDR3 sequences, about 32% of them found once; the top ten carry about 0.3%. Sequencing used cord blood. These receptors all come from a newborn girl in good health.

The chain combines TRBV3-1 with TRBJ2-1; 11 bases align to TRBD2. J was trimmed by 0 bases and V by 0 bases; bases with no gene match: 10. The CDR3 is made up of 20 amino acids. The germline CDR1 and CDR2 sequences are LGHDT and YNNKEL (reference sequence). CDR3 in DNA: TGTGCCAGCAGCCAAGATCTGGCTAGCGGGGGGACCGCCTCCTACAATGAGCAGTTCTTC. Its protein is CASSQDLASGGTASYNEQFF.

V gene TRBV20-1 combines with J gene TRBJ2-1; D remains unclear. The CDR3 covers 14 residues. V was pared by 3 bases and J by 4 bases, with 13 bases between. Germline V gives CDR1 DFQATT, CDR2 SNEGSKA (reference sequence). The CDR3 sequence: CSASLGSFYNEQFF. CDR3 coding DNA: TGCAGTGCTAGTCTGGGGTCCTTTTACAATGAGCAGTTCTTC.

In its sample, this clonotype was seen many times. The chain recombines TRBV25-1 with TRBJ2-7; a weak D match, TRBD2 (6 bases). This CDR3 is 13 amino acids long. CDR1 and CDR2 (germline): MGHDK, SYGVNS. Trimming shortened V by 6 bases and J by 1 base, and 10 bases separated the two germline ends. CDR3 sequence: CASSGSWSYEQYF. The CDR3 bases are TGTGCCAGCAGCGGGAGCTGGTCCTACGAGCAGTACTTC.

This chain's CDR3 is CASSQKRGATDTQYF. The DNA for the CDR3 is TGTGCCAGCAGCCAAAAGCGGGGAGCCACAGATACGCAGTATTTT. The gene calls are TRBV3-1 and TRBJ2-3; TRBD2 matches at 7 bases. J gave up 2 bases and V 2 bases, and 4 bases lay outside the gene matches. Germline loops: CDR1 LGHDT, CDR2 YNNKEL (reference sequence). This CDR3 is built from 15 residues.

This clonotype was seen only a few times. The chain uses TRBV6-5 and TRBJ2-7; TRBD1 agrees at 8 bases. The CDR3 consists of 13 residues. V lost 2 bases, J lost 6 bases, and 3 bases stayed unmatched. CDR1 MNHEY and CDR2 SVGAGI come from the germline V gene. CDR3 sequence: CASSYLTGGEQYF. The CDR3 nucleotides are TGTGCCAGCAGTTACCTCACAGGGGGCGAGCAGTACTTC.

This clonotype was recorded a few times. The V call is TRBV20-1, the J call TRBJ2-1; 8 nucleotides line up with TRBD1. This CDR3 is built from 13 residues. The germline V gene encodes CDR1 DFQATT and CDR2 SNEGSKA (reference sequence). V dropped 6 bases and J dropped 8; count of bases not matched to a gene: 9. DNA for the CDR3: TGCAGTGCCTCAGGCAGGGGGCTCGATGAGCAGTTCTTC. Translating it yields CSASGRGLDEQFF.

This clonotype has more than one count but fewer than ten. J is TRBJ1-4 and V is TRBV6-1; no firm D call. Per the germline V gene, CDR1 is MNHNS and CDR2 is SASEGT. Trimming left V 3 bases short and J 8 bases short, with 19 bases between. CDR3 length: 16 residues. CDR3 nucleotides: TGTGCCAGCAGTGACCCCCGGACGAGGGTGAAGGAAAAACTGTTTTTT. It translates to CASSDPRTRVKEKLFF.

This clonotype occurred once. The CDR3 is CASSLAPGLVTETQFF. CDR3 nucleotides: TGCGCCAGCAGCTTGGCCCCAGGACTAGTCACAGAGACCCAGTTCTTC. The chain links TRBV5-1 to TRBJ2-1, with TRBD2 identical over 7 bases. This CDR3 is 16 amino acids long. Looked up from germline, CDR1 is SGHRS and CDR2 is YFSETQ. The trim removed 0 bases at V and 13 bases at J, leaving 16 bases unmatched.

The gene calls are TRBV20-1 and TRBJ1-1; D remains ambiguous. V was cut by 4 bases and J by 2 bases, with 20 bases left in between. The germline V gene has CDR1 DFQATT and CDR2 SNEGSKA (reference sequence). This CDR3 has 16 amino acids. CDR3 DNA: TGCAGTGCTAAGCAAGGTCCTAGGGCGGCCAACACTGAAGCTTTCTTT. This sequence encodes CSAKQGPRAANTEAFF.

There are many counts of this clonotype. The chain recombines TRBV29-1 with TRBJ2-3; D gene uncertain. The length of the CDR3 is 13 residues. In germline, CDR1 is SQVTM, CDR2 ANQGSEA. V lost 4 bases to trimming and J lost 0 bases, with 8 bases between them. The CDR3 sequence: CSVVGPSTDTQYF. Written as DNA, the CDR3 is TGCAGCGTTGTTGGGCCCAGCACAGATACGCAGTATTTT.

This clonotype occurred a few times. This chain connects TRBV24-1 to TRBJ2-1; D possibly corresponds to TRBD2 (6 bases). V dropped 7 bases and J dropped 7 bases, with 22 bases sitting between them. Germline loops: CDR1 KGHDR, CDR2 SFDVKD. This CDR3 is 16 amino acids long. The CDR3 region has the DNA TGTGCCACCAGCCCTAAACCCGTCGGGAGCACGAATGAGCAGTTCTTC. Amino acids: CATSPKPVGSTNEQFF.

The chain employs TRBV27 and TRBJ2-7, with 7 bases aligning to TRBD2. This CDR3 is built from 15 residues. Germline-derived CDR1 and CDR2 are MNHEY and SMNVEV (reference sequence). V shed 6 bases, J shed 7 bases, and the junction held 15 bases outside the gene matches. CDR3 region: CASRKAAGLDNEQYF. The DNA for the CDR3 is TGTGCCAGCAGAAAAGCAGCGGGGCTCGACAATGAGCAGTACTTC.

On this clonotype: One junction end does not reproduce the germline sequence, and a read error may be involved. CDR3 amino acids: CASSYSAGTDTRYF. The CDR3 DNA reads as TGTGCCAGCAGTTACTCAGCAGGCACAGATACGCGGTATTTT. The gene calls are TRBV6-5 and TRBJ2-3; D is unclear. Germline V lookup: CDR1 MNHEY, CDR2 SVGAGI. The CDR3 extends over 14 amino acids.

A few counts support this clonotype. The chain employs TRBV3-1 and TRBJ1-1; D may be TRBD1 (6 bases). Germline lookup yields CDR1 LGHDT and CDR2 YNNKEL (reference sequence). The CDR3 totals 14 residues. V shed 6 bases and J shed 5 bases, with 16 bases lying between them. The CDR3, as DNA: TGTGCCAGCAGGCCGGACAGAAGGAGGACTGAAGCTTTCTTT. It codes for CASRPDRRRTEAFF.

This sequence joins TRBV5-1 and TRBJ2-7; 10 bases are a match to TRBD1. This CDR3 is built from 14 residues. Germline V gives CDR1 SGHRS, CDR2 YFSETQ. V shed 2 bases and J 4 bases; nucleotides not matched to a gene: 3. In nucleotides, the CDR3 is TGCGCCAGCAGCTTCGGGACAGGGGAATACGAGCAGTACTTC. Translating gives CASSFGTGEYEQYF.

This clonotype has only a few counts. The chain uses TRBV20-1 and TRBJ2-1; TRBD2 aligns across 15 bases. Germline V CDR1 and CDR2: DFQATT, SNEGSKA (reference sequence). The CDR3 spans 16 residues. V lost 3 bases, J lost 4 bases, and 4 bases stayed unmatched. As DNA, the CDR3 is TGCAGTGCTAGTGGGACTAGCGGGGGGCTTTACAATGAGCAGTTCTTC. Amino acids: CSASGTSGGLYNEQFF.

This clonotype was counted ten times or more. The chain links TRBV7-2 to TRBJ1-1; D possibly corresponds to TRBD1 (6 bases). This CDR3 spans 15 amino acids. Between the trimmed V and J ends, which lost 0 bases and 0 bases, there was a span of 8 bases. Germline lookup yields CDR1 SGHTA and CDR2 FQGNSA. CDR3 bases: TGTGCCAGCAGCTTAGCGGGGGCCATGAACACTGAAGCTTTCTTT. Amino acids: CASSLAGAMNTEAFF. Full variable domain (outside the CDR3, taken from reference TRBV7-2 and TRBJ1-1): GAGVSQSPSNKVTEKGKDVELRCDPISGHTALYWYRQSLGQGLEFLIYFQGNSAPDKSGLPSDRFSAERTGGSVSTLTIQRTQQEDSAVYLCASSLAGAMNTEAFFGQGTRLTVV.